This T cell receptor (beta chain) was obtained from a study of cytotoxic CD8 clonotypes in ibrutinib-treated CLL (dated by TCRdb to the early 2020s). Some background on the complete study: The cohort included around 16 treatment-naive and ten to twelve relapsed/refractory patients; about 17 were IGHV unmutated. Partial responses were observed in approximately 24 patients and complete responses in 2; after a median follow-up of around 68 months, remission was maintained in around 14 patients and progression was observed in approximately 12. The response samples were drawn at a median of 12 months into treatment, with a range of about 6 to 40 months. Longitudinal samples were obtainable from about 30% of the roughly 86 participants in the trial. Patients were still on ibrutinib when every remission and progressive disease sample was collected. Cryopreserved peripheral blood mononuclear cells were obtained prior to treatment, at the time of response, and at either disease progression or sustained remission. On average, each sample had roughly 230,000 productive templates and approximately 100,000 productive rearrangements. General findings and caveats noted by the study authors: Clonality increased at ibrutinib response, stayed stable in sustained remission, and fell back toward baseline at progression. Public clonotypes were rare and either shrank or stayed stable during treatment, and the rise in clonality at ibrutinib response reflected expansion of private clonotypes. Sustained-remission and progressing patients did not have matched sampling times, and lymph node repertoires were not examined. At baseline, clonality was higher than in age-matched healthy donors and showed a strong correlation with circulating CD8+ T-cell counts.

What this sample's time point label stands for: eleven to twelve months on ibrutinib. For TCR beta library preparation, about 2.1 micrograms of genomic DNA were extracted from the cryopreserved PBMCs. Longitudinal blood samples from CLL patients on ibrutinib monotherapy underwent high-throughput TCR beta sequencing. The patients were enrolled in a single-center, open-label phase 2 trial of ibrutinib monotherapy. This clone was detected a few times. Its antigen is currently not known. No base quality values were provided; no much bigger clone lies one nucleotide off. CDR1 and CDR2 are read off the germline V gene as SGHDT and YYEEEE. V is trimmed back by 6 bases and J by 2 bases, and the junction contains 5 bases that no gene match accounts for. Inclusive of the bounding cysteine and phenylalanine, the CDR3 is 15 residues long. The entry retains the CDR3 DNA only, 45 bases that are in frame from base 1.

On a MiSeq, deep resolution sequencing aimed for a depth between 1 in 1 million and 1 in 200,000 T cells, with each clonotype covered around 9.2x on average. The immunoSEQ hsTCRB Kit was used to generate TCR beta libraries. As for the original processing: Data were analyzed with ImmunoSEQ Data Assistant and ImmunoSEQ Analyzer, with V, D and J genes assigned per IMGT definitions. Clonality, which ranges from 0 to 1, was calculated by subtracting the normalized Shannon entropy of productive rearrangement frequencies from one. Only overrepresented clonotypes making up at least 0.05% of each patient's repertoire were included in the public clonotype analysis. About a dozen age-matched healthy donor repertoires from immuneACCESS served as clonality controls. This is the immuneACCESS table as TCRdb keeps it, with only in-frame sequences that have V and J called. A part of the clones is gone; compared with another copy, unresolved V genes explain less than half, and the rest is unexplained. The D gene and trimming were derived from the DNA, and the V and J assignments and clone size from that table. Recorded for this sample are 130,000 or so clones; 70% to 85% of them occurred a single time. The ten largest clones represent 25% to 30% of the sample.

This sequence originates from a human donor with chronic lymphocytic leukemia. This sequence uses TRBV5-6 and TRBJ2-7, with 13 middle bases fitting TRBD2. The sample here was PBMCs, taken after 12 months of ibrutinib treatment. The encoded CDR3 is CASTRLAGGTYEQYF. The DNA sequence is as follows: TGTGCCAGCACCAGACTAGCGGGAGGCACCTACGAGCAGTACTTC.